This TCR beta chain was identified during a study of breast tumors, draining lymph nodes, adjacent tissues. TCRdb reprocessed the multiplex PCR reads via MiXCR and lists one record per CDR3 protein. This repertoire shows 150,000 to 200,000 distinct CDR3 sequences, about 32% found once; its top ten account for 4% to 4.5%. A note on this clonotype: Its target is not known. A read error may be the cause here, since a much bigger clone is one base away.

V dropped 1 base and J dropped 3 bases, with 5 bases sitting between them. The CDR3 contains 13 residues. Germline V gives CDR1 MGHRA, CDR2 YSYEKL. Study observations and caveats: Data only fit, rather than demonstrated, lymph node origin of most tumor T cells.

Breast cancer patients provided tissue from their axillary draining lymph nodes. The origin of this receptor is a female donor with breast cancer. Some clones in this sample may be carry-over from other donors' samples. The source material was axillary lymph node tissue. This chain connects TRBV4-1 to TRBJ2-3; D unclear. The CDR3 DNA sequence: TGCGCCAGCAGCCAAGTCCTTACAGATACGCAGTATTTT. It codes for CASSQVLTDTQYF.